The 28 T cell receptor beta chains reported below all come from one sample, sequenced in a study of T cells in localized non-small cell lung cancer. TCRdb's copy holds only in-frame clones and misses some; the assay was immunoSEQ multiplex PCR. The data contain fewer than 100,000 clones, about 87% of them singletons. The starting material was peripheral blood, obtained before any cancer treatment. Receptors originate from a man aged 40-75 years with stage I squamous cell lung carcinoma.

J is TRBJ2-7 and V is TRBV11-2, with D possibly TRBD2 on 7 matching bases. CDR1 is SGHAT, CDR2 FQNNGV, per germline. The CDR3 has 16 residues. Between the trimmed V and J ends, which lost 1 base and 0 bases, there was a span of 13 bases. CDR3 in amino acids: CASSLVGGGGSYEQYF. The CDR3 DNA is TGTGCCAGCAGCTTAGTGGGCGGGGGCGGCTCCTACGAGCAGTACTTC. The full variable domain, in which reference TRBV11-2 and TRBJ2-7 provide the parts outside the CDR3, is EAGVAQSPRYKIIEKRQSVAFWCNPISGHATLYWYQQILGQGPKLLIQFQNNGVVDDSQLPKDRFSAERLKGVDSTLKIQPAKLEDSAVYLCASSLVGGGGSYEQYFGPGTRLTVT.

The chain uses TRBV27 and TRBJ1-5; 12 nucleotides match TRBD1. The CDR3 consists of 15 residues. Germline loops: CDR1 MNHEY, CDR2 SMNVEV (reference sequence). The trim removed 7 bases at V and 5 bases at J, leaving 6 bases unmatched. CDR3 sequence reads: CASKPGTGGYQPQHF. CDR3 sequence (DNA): TGTGCCAGCAAACCCGGGACAGGGGGCTATCAGCCCCAGCATTTT.

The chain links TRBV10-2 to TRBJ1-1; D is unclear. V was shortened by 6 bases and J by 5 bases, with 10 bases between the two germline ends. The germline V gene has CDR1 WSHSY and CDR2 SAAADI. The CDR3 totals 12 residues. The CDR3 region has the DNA TGCGCCAGCAGCCCAGATGGGACTGAAGCTTTCTTT. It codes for CASSPDGTEAFF.

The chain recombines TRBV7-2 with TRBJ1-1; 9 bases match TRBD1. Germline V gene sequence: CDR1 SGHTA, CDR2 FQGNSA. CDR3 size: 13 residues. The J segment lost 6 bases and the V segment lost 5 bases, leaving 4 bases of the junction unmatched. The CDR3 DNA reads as TGTGCCAGCAGCCAACAGGGGGCGTCTGAAGCTTTCTTT. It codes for CASSQQGASEAFF.

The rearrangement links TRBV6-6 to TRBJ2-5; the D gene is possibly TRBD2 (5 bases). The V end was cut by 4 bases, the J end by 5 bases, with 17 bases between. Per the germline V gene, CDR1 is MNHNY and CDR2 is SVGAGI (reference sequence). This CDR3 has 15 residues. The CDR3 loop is CASSSPGRTGETQYF. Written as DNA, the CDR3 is TGTGCCAGCAGTTCCCCCGGTCGGACGGGGGAGACCCAGTACTTC.

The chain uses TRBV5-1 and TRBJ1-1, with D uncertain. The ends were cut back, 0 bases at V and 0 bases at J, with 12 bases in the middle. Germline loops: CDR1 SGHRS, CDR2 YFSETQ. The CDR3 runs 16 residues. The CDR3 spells CASSLGSNNMNTEAFF. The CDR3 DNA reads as TGCGCCAGCAGCTTGGGTTCGAATAACATGAACACTGAAGCTTTCTTT.

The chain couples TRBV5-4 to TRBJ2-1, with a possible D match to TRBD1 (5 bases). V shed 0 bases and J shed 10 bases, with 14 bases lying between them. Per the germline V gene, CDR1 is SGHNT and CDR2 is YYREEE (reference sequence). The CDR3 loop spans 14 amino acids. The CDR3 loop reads CASSLAQKRTEQFF. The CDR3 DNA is TGTGCCAGCAGCTTGGCCCAGAAAAGGACAGAGCAGTTCTTC.

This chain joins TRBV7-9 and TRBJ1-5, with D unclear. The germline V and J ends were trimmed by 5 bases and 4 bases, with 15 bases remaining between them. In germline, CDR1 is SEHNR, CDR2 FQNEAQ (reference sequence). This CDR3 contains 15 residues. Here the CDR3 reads CASSPGSVRNQPQHF. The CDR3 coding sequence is TGTGCCAGCAGCCCGGGGTCCGTACGGAATCAGCCCCAGCATTTT. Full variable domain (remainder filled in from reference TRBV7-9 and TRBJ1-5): DTGVSQNPRHKITKRGQNVTFRCDPISEHNRLYWYRQTLGQGPEFLTYFQNEAQLEKSRLLSDRFSAERPKGSFSTLEIQRTEQGDSAMYLCASSPGSVRNQPQHFGDGTRLSIL.

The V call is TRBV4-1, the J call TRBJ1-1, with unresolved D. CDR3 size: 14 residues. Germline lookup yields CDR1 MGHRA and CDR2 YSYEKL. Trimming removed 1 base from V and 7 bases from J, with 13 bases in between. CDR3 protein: CASSQAGRFGEAFF. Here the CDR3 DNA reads TGCGCCAGCAGCCAAGCTGGCCGATTTGGTGAAGCTTTCTTT.

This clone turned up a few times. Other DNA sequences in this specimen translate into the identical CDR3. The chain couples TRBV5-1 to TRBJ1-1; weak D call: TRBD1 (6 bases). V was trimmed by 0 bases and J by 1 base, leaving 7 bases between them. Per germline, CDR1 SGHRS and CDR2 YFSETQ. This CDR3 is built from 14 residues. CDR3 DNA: TGCGCCAGCAGCTTGGACAGGGCGAACACTGAAGCTTTCTTT. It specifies CASSLDRANTEAFF.

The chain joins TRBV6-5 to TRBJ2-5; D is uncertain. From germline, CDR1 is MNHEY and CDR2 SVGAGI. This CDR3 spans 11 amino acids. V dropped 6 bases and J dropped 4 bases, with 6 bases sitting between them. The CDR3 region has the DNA TGTGCCAGCAGGACGGGAGAGACCCAGTACTTC. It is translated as CASRTGETQYF.

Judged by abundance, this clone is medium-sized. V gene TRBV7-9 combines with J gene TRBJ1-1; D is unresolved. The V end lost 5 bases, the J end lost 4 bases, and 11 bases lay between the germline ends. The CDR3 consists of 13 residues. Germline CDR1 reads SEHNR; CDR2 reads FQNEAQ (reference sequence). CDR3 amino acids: CASSPTRFTEAFF. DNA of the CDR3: TGTGCCAGCAGCCCTACCAGATTCACTGAAGCTTTCTTT.

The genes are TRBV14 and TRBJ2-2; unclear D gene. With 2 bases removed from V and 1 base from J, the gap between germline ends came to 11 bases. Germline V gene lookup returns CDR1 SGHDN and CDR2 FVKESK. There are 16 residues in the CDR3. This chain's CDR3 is CASSQISPMNTGELFF. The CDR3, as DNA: TGTGCCAGCAGCCAAATCTCACCTATGAACACCGGGGAGCTGTTTTTT.

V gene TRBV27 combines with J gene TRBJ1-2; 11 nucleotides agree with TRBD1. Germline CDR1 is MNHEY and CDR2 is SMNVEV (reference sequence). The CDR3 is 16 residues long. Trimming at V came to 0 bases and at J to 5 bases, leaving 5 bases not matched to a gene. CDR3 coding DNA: TGTGCCAGCAGTTTATCGGGGACAGGGGGAGGATATGGCTACACCTTC. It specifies CASSLSGTGGGYGYTF.

The CDR3 DNA is TGTGCCAGCAGCTTCCAGCGGGGCAAGGCAGAGACCCAGTACTTC. It translates to CASSFQRGKAETQYF. This chain connects TRBV5-4 to TRBJ2-5; 7 bases fit TRBD2. Trimming removed 2 bases from V and 4 bases from J; junction bases left unmatched: 8. The CDR3 is 15 amino acids. Looked up from germline, CDR1 is SGHNT and CDR2 is YYREEE (reference sequence).

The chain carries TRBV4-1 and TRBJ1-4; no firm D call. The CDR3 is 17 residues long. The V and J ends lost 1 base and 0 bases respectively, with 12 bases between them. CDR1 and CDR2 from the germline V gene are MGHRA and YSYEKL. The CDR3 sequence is CASSQGPTGATNEKLFF. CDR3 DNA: TGCGCCAGCAGCCAAGGACCCACCGGTGCAACTAATGAAAAACTGTTTTTT.

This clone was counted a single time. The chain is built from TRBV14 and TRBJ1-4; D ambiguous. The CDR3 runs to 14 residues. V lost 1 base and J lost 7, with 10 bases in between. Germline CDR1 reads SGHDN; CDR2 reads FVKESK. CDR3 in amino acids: CASSQGGEGEKLFF. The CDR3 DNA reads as TGTGCCAGCAGCCAAGGTGGCGAGGGTGAAAAACTGTTTTTT. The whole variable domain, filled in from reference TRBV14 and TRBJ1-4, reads EAGVTQFPSHSVIEKGQTVTLRCDPISGHDNLYWYRRVMGKEIKFLLHFVKESKQDESGMPNNRFLAERTGGTYSTLKVQPAELEDSGVYFCASSQGGEGEKLFFGSGTQLSVL.

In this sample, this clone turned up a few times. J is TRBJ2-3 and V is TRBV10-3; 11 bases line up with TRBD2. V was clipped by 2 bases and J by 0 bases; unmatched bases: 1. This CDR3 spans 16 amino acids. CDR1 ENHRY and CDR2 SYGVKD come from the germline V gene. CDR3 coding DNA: TGTGCCATCAGTGAGGGACTAGCGGGTAGCACAGATACGCAGTATTTT. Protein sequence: CAISEGLAGSTDTQYF.

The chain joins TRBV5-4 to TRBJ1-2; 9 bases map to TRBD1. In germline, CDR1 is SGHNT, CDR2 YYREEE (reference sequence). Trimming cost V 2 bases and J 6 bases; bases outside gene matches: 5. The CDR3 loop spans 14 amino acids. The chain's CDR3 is CASSLQGAVHGYTF. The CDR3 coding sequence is TGTGCCAGCAGCTTACAGGGGGCAGTCCATGGCTACACCTTC. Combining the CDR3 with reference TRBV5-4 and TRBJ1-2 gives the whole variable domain ETGVTQSPTHLIKTRGQQVTLRCSSQSGHNTVSWYQQALGQGPQFIFQYYREEENGRGNFPPRFSGLQFPNYSSELNVNALELDDSALYLCASSLQGAVHGYTFGSGTRLTVV.

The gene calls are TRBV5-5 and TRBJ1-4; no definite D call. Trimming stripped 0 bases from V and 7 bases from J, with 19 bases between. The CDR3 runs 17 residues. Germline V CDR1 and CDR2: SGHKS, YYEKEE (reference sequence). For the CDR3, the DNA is TGTGCCAGCAGCTTGGACTACTCTAAAGGCGCTATTGAAAAACTGTTTTTT. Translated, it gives CASSLDYSKGAIEKLFF.

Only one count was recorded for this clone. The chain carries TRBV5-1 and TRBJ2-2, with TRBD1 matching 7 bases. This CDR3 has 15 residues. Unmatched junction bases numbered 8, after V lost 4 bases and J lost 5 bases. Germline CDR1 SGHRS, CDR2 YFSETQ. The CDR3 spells CASSLDRLSTGELFF. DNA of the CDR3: TGCGCCAGCAGCCTGGACAGGCTATCTACCGGGGAGCTGTTTTTT.

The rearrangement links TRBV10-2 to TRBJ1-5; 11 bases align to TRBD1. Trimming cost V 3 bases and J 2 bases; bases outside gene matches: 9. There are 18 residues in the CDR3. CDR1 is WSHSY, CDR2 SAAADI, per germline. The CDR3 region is CASSDWTGGASGNQPQHF. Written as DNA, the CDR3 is TGCGCCAGCAGTGACTGGACAGGGGGCGCTTCGGGCAATCAGCCCCAGCATTTT.

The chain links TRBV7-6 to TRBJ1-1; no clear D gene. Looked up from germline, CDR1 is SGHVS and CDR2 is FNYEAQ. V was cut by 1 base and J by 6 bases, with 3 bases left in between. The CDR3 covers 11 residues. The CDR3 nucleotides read TGTGCCAGCAGCTTAGACTCTGAAGCTTTCTTT. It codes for CASSLDSEAFF. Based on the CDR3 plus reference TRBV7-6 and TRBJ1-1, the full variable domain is GAGVSQSPRYKVTKRGQDVALRCDPISGHVSLYWYRQALGQGPEFLTYFNYEAQQDKSGLPNDRFSAERPEGSISTLTIQRTEQRDSAMYRCASSLDSEAFFGQGTRLTVV.

The CDR3 DNA follows: TGTGCCTGGAGGATGGCCAGACTTTCGCCCCTCCACTTT. Translation: CAWRMARLSPLHF. The genes are TRBV30 and TRBJ1-6; D is unclear. CDR3 length: 13 amino acids. Germline V gene data show CDR1 as GTSNPN and CDR2 as SVGIG (reference sequence). Trimming pared 3 bases from V and 13 bases from J, leaving 16 bases between.

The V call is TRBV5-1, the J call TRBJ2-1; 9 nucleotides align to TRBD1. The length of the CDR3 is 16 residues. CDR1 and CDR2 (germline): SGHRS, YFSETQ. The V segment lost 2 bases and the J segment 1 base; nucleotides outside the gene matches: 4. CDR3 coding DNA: TGCGCCAGCAGCTTCGAACAGGGGGCATCCTACAATGAGCAGTTCTTC. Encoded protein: CASSFEQGASYNEQFF.

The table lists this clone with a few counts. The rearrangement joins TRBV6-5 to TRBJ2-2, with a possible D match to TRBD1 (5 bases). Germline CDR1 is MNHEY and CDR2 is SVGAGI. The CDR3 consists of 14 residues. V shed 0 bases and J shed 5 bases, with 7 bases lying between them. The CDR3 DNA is TGTGCCAGCAGTTACTCCAGGGCTACCGGGGAGCTGTTTTTT. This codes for CASSYSRATGELFF.

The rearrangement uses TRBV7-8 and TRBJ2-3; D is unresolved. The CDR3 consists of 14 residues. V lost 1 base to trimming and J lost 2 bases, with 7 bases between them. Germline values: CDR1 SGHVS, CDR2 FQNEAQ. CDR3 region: CASSLGAVTDTQYF. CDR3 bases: TGTGCCAGCAGCTTAGGGGCGGTCACAGATACGCAGTATTTT.

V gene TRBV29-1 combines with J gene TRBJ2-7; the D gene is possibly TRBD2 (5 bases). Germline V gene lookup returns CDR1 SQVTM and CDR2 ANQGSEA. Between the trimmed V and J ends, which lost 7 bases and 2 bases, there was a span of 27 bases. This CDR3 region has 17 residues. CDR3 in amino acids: CSATPPWGASRPYEQYF. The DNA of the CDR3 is TGCAGCGCCACGCCCCCCTGGGGAGCAAGCAGACCCTACGAGCAGTACTTC.